Below, 27 T cell receptor beta chains from the same sample are listed, as sequenced in a study of blood T cell repertoires in COVID-19. The assay was immunoSEQ multiplex PCR, and TCRdb's table has in-frame clones only and misses some. Here the sample spans some 120,000 clones, roughly 82% being singletons. The sequencing sample was made of peripheral blood. The receptors come from a human donor in a cohort sampled during active COVID-19.

This chain connects TRBV6-1 to TRBJ1-1; maybe TRBD1 (6 bases). CDR1 MNHNS and CDR2 SASEGT come from the germline V gene. This CDR3 has 15 residues. V lost 1 base to trimming and J lost 5 bases, with 14 bases between them. CDR3 protein: CASSEVEAGTTEAFF. The CDR3 DNA reads TGTGCCAGCAGTGAAGTGGAGGCAGGGACAACTGAAGCTTTCTTT.

J is TRBJ2-7 and V is TRBV6-5; the match to TRBD1 covers 7 bases. Germline trimming cut 2 bases from V and 3 bases from J; bases unmatched to any gene: 4. The CDR3 has 14 amino acids. The germline V gene encodes CDR1 MNHEY and CDR2 SVGAGI. In DNA form, the CDR3 reads TGTGCCAGCAGTTACCGGGACAGAGGCTACGAGCAGTACTTC. It specifies CASSYRDRGYEQYF.

As regards this clone: In the same sample, other DNA sequences code for this CDR3. The V call is TRBV6-5, the J call TRBJ1-2; TRBD1 matches at 9 bases. CDR1 MNHEY and CDR2 SVGAGI come from the germline V gene. Trimming cost V 2 bases and J 8 bases; bases outside gene matches: 6. This CDR3 has 14 residues. In DNA form, the CDR3 reads TGTGCCAGCAGTTACACGGGACAGGGCCAGGGCTACACCTTC. Amino acids: CASSYTGQGQGYTF.

The chain carries TRBV5-1 and TRBJ2-7; possibly TRBD1 for D (5 bases). The CDR3 runs 15 residues. V shed 0 bases and J shed 0 bases, with 10 bases lying between them. The germline CDR1 and CDR2 sequences are SGHRS and YFSETQ. Written as DNA, the CDR3 is TGCGCCAGCAGCTTGGGACAGTTAAGCTCCTACGAGCAGTACTTC. Its translation: CASSLGQLSSYEQYF.

The chain is built from TRBV14 and TRBJ2-1, with D possibly being TRBD2 (5 bases). V shed 1 base and J shed 6 bases, with 7 bases lying between them. Germline V gives CDR1 SGHDN, CDR2 FVKESK. This CDR3 region has 13 residues. In DNA, the CDR3 is TGTGCCAGCAGCCAAGGAGGGTTCAATGAGCAGTTCTTC. This translates into CASSQGGFNEQFF.

V gene TRBV27 combines with J gene TRBJ1-4; D uncertain. Germline lookup yields CDR1 MNHEY and CDR2 SMNVEV (reference sequence). Deletions cut 4 bases from V and 6 bases from J, with 15 bases between. This CDR3 is 15 amino acids long. The CDR3 protein is CASSSRRLTDEKLFF. For the CDR3, the DNA is TGTGCCAGCAGTTCTCGCAGGCTTACCGATGAAAAACTGTTTTTT. The whole variable domain, remainder taken from reference TRBV27 and TRBJ1-4, is EAQVTQNPRYLITVTGKKLTVTCSQNMNHEYMSWYRQDPGLGLRQIYYSMNVEVTDKGDVPEGYKVSRKEKRNFPLILESPSPNQTSLYFCASSSRRLTDEKLFFGSGTQLSVL.

This sequence joins TRBV5-1 and TRBJ2-3; TRBD2 agrees at 11 bases. Germline CDR1 is SGHRS and CDR2 is YFSETQ. V lost 0 bases to trimming and J lost 3 bases; unmatched junction nucleotides: 3. The CDR3 is made up of 16 amino acids. The CDR3 here is CASSLGASGRTDTQYF. CDR3 nucleotides: TGCGCCAGCAGCTTGGGGGCTAGCGGGAGGACAGATACGCAGTATTTT.

CDR3 coding DNA: TGTGCCAGCAGCCCCGTCAGGGGGCGCACAGATACGCAGTATTTT. Its translation is CASSPVRGRTDTQYF. The rearrangement uses TRBV11-2 and TRBJ2-3, with 8 bases matching TRBD1. This CDR3 is 15 amino acids long. J gave up 1 base and V 5 bases, and 5 bases lay outside the gene matches. CDR1 SGHAT and CDR2 FQNNGV come from the germline V gene.

J is TRBJ1-2 and V is TRBV28; 9 bases agree with TRBD1. Germline V gene sequence: CDR1 MDHEN, CDR2 SYDVKM. Trimming removed 4 bases from V and 12 bases from J; junction bases left unmatched: 6. This CDR3 comprises 12 residues. CDR3 DNA sequence: TGTGCCAGCAGTTGGATGCGGACAGGGGACACCTTC. Translating gives CASSWMRTGDTF.

The chain couples TRBV3-1 (or the pseudogene TRBV3-2) to TRBJ1-3; possible D gene TRBD1, 6 bases. The V and J ends lost 4 bases and 4 bases respectively, with 14 bases between them. Germline assignment: CDR1 LGHDT and CDR2 YNNKEL (reference sequence). This CDR3 contains 15 residues. CDR3 nucleotide sequence: TGTGCCAGCAGCCCCGCAGGGGCCCTAGGAAACACCATATATTTT. Translating it yields CASSPAGALGNTIYF.

The V gene is TRBV10-3, the J gene TRBJ2-7, with 10 positions matching TRBD1. V was pared by 3 bases and J by 4 bases, with 9 bases of the junction left unmatched. The CDR3 length is 16 residues. The germline V gene has CDR1 ENHRY and CDR2 SYGVKD. In DNA form, the CDR3 reads TGTGCCATCAGTGAAGCTTTTGGGACAGGGGCTTACGAGCAGTACTTC. This translates into CAISEAFGTGAYEQYF.

This clone was detected once. This chain uses TRBV24-1 with TRBJ2-1, with TRBD1 matching over 8 bases. CDR3 size: 15 residues. Germline CDR1 and CDR2: KGHDR and SFDVKD. The V segment lost 5 bases and the J segment 7 bases; nucleotides outside the gene matches: 9. DNA of the CDR3: TGTGCCACCAGTGTAACCCTGACAGGGGCGAATGAGCAGTTCTTC. This translates into CATSVTLTGANEQFF.

The chain has TRBV20-1 and TRBJ2-7; no firm D call. V shed 5 bases and J shed 3 bases, with 8 bases lying between them. CDR1 is DFQATT, CDR2 SNEGSKA, per germline (reference sequence). CDR3 size: 11 residues. This CDR3 is CSAPLLYEQYF. DNA of the CDR3: TGCAGTGCTCCACTCCTCTACGAGCAGTACTTC.

In regard to this clone: Mismatch with germline at one junction end may stem from a read error. The chain carries TRBV28 and TRBJ1-6; 7 nucleotides agree with TRBD1. The CDR3 extends over 11 amino acids. The V gene's germline CDR1 is MDHEN and CDR2 SYDVKM. The CDR3 nucleotides read TGTGCCAGCAGTGACAGGGTCGCCTACTACTTT. Amino acid sequence: CASSDRVAYYF.

The chain joins TRBV5-1 to TRBJ2-7, with a weak D call TRBD2 (6 bases). V lost 0 bases and J 2 bases, leaving 9 bases between the germline ends. This CDR3 spans 14 amino acids. The V gene's germline CDR1 is SGHRS and CDR2 YFSETQ. CDR3 protein: CASSLVLAPYEQYF. The DNA of the CDR3 is TGCGCCAGCAGCTTGGTACTAGCCCCCTACGAGCAGTACTTC.

This chain links TRBV5-1 with TRBJ1-1, with D unclear. Germline V CDR1 and CDR2: SGHRS, YFSETQ. V gave up 0 bases and J gave up 2 bases, with 5 bases separating them. The CDR3 is made up of 13 amino acids. CDR3 region: CASSLGLNTEAFF. The CDR3 DNA reads TGCGCCAGCAGCTTGGGTCTTAACACTGAAGCTTTCTTT.

The chain joins TRBV10-2 to TRBJ1-2; D might be TRBD1 (5 bases). Trimming pared 0 bases from V and 3 bases from J, leaving 8 bases between. CDR3 length: 14 residues. Per germline, CDR1 WSHSY and CDR2 SAAADI. This chain's CDR3 is CASSESGLHYGYTF. For the CDR3, the DNA is TGCGCCAGCAGTGAGTCGGGGCTCCACTATGGCTACACCTTC.

The DNA for the CDR3 is TGTGCCAGCAGTTCACAGGGGGCCAATGAGCAGTTCTTC. Protein sequence: CASSSQGANEQFF. V and J are TRBV11-2 and TRBJ2-1, with 9 bases aligning to TRBD1. There are 13 residues in the CDR3. The junction had 3 bases not matched to a gene; V was cut back by 6 bases and J by 6 bases. Germline CDR1 is SGHAT and CDR2 is FQNNGV.

The rearrangement joins TRBV11-3 to TRBJ2-1; TRBD2 aligns across 10 bases. J lost 6 bases, V lost 5 bases, and 10 bases had no gene match. Germline V gene lookup returns CDR1 SGHNT and CDR2 YENEEA. This CDR3 has 16 amino acids. The CDR3 region has the DNA TGTGCCAGCAGCCCCAAAAGCGGGAGGGTCTTCAATGAGCAGTTCTTC. It encodes CASSPKSGRVFNEQFF.

The gene calls are TRBV28 and TRBJ1-2, with 8 bases aligning to TRBD1. CDR1 and CDR2 from the germline V gene are MDHEN and SYDVKM. There are 16 residues in the CDR3. Trimming removed 5 bases from V and 4 bases from J; junction bases left unmatched: 12. The CDR3 is CASSPNRGALSYGYTF. The CDR3 region has the DNA TGTGCCAGCAGTCCGAACAGGGGGGCCCTAAGCTATGGCTACACCTTC.

The chain is built from TRBV11-3 and TRBJ2-3, with D possibly TRBD2 on 5 matching bases. The germline CDR1 and CDR2 sequences are SGHNT and YENEEA. There are 13 residues in the CDR3. The V end lost 5 bases, the J end lost 3 bases, and 9 bases lay between the germline ends. CDR3 DNA: TGTGCCAGCAGCCGAGGGCGGACAGATACGCAGTATTTT. It is translated as CASSRGRTDTQYF.

V is TRBV4-1 and J is TRBJ1-1; 7 nucleotides agree with TRBD1. The CDR3 runs to 15 residues. V was clipped by 0 bases and J by 1 base; unmatched bases: 2. CDR1 and CDR2 from the germline V gene are MGHRA and YSYEKL. CDR3: CASSQDDRENTEAFF. In nucleotides, the CDR3 is TGCGCCAGCAGCCAAGACGACAGGGAGAACACTGAAGCTTTCTTT.

The gene calls are TRBV7-7 and TRBJ2-7, with D perhaps TRBD2 (6 bases). The ends were cut back, 1 base at V and 5 bases at J, with 9 bases in the middle. Germline CDR1 SSHAT, CDR2 FNYEAQ (reference sequence). This CDR3 has 13 residues. The CDR3 region is CASSLGLEDEQYF. In DNA form, the CDR3 reads TGTGCCAGCAGCTTAGGACTAGAGGACGAGCAGTACTTC.

The V call is TRBV10-3, the J call TRBJ1-2; the match to TRBD1 covers 11 bases. Trimming at V came to 3 bases and at J to 8 bases, leaving 8 bases not matched to a gene. The CDR3 extends over 15 amino acids. CDR1 and CDR2 (germline): ENHRY, SYGVKD. For the CDR3, the DNA is TGTGCCATCAGTGACCGGACAGGGGGCTCAATGGGCTACACCTTC. Translated: CAISDRTGGSMGYTF.

A note on this clone: The conserved phenylalanine or tryptophan is not found at the CDR3 terminus, so this likely reflects a read error. It is unclear where the CDR3 begins or ends on the DNA, so no DNA is shown, and the CDR3 is as TCRdb lists it. This chain uses TRBV3-1 (or the pseudogene TRBV3-2) with TRBJ2-4; the table's D gene call, TRBD2, was not cross checked with the DNA. Germline V gene data show CDR1 as LGHDT and CDR2 as YNNKEL (reference sequence). A total of 11 residues make up the CDR3, ends included. The CDR3 spells CASSQGGSGRL.

The chain uses TRBV7-8 and TRBJ2-1, with 13 bases that match TRBD2. CDR1 and CDR2 from the germline V gene are SGHVS and FQNEAQ. V gave up 1 base and J gave up 6 bases; unmatched junction bases: 3. CDR3 length equals 16 residues. The CDR3 DNA is TGTGCCAGCAGCTTAGGACTAGCGGGGGGAAGCAATGAGCAGTTCTTC. It translates to CASSLGLAGGSNEQFF.

The V call is TRBV10-2, the J call TRBJ1-5; a possible D gene is TRBD1 (5 bases). The length of the CDR3 is 13 residues. Trimming shortened V by 3 bases and J by 3 bases, and 6 bases separated the two germline ends. The germline V gene has CDR1 WSHSY and CDR2 SAAADI. CDR3: CASSDRDNQPQHF. The CDR3 region has the DNA TGCGCCAGCAGTGACAGGGACAATCAGCCCCAGCATTTT.